The 10 T cell receptor beta chains reported below all come from one sample, sequenced in a study of shared clonotypes between healthy human individuals (dated by TCRdb to 2019 to 2021). CD8 naive samples were obtained by positive selection for CCR7 among CD45RO-negative cells, yielding a CD45RA+CCR7+ population from which TemRA cells were excluded. The library was built by means of the immunoSEQ multiplex PCR assay. In TCRdb, the immuneACCESS table is reduced to in-frame sequences with V and J assigned. These tables do not hold every clone; where another copy was compared, an unresolved V gene accounts for under half, and the others remain unexplained. This sample is represented by approximately 600,000 clones; 85% to 95% of them were singletons. The top ten clones comprise around 0.12% of the sample. Specimen: naive CD8+ T cells sorted from blood. According to the study, the label for this sample's cell subset or site signals: CD45RA+CCR7+. The receptors come from a woman under 40 in good health.

The rearrangement links TRBV9 to TRBJ2-5; 8 bases are a match to TRBD2. The germline V gene encodes CDR1 SGDLS and CDR2 YYNGEE. The CDR3 is made up of 15 amino acids. Germline trimming cut 3 bases from V and 4 bases from J; bases unmatched to any gene: 8. The CDR3 coding sequence is TGTGCCAGCAGCGAGGCCCGGGGGGGGTTAGAGACCCAGTACTTC. It specifies CASSEARGGLETQYF. The full variable domain, completed using reference TRBV9 and TRBJ2-5, is DSGVTQTPKHLITATGQRVTLRCSPRSGDLSVYWYQQSLDQGLQFLIQYYNGEERAKGNILERFSAQQFPDLHSELNLSSLELGDSALYFCASSEARGGLETQYFGPGTRLLVL.

The chain joins TRBV7-9 to TRBJ1-4; possibly TRBD1 for D (6 bases). V was trimmed by 5 bases and J by 14 bases, leaving 12 bases between them. This CDR3 has 11 amino acids. Germline assignment: CDR1 SEHNR and CDR2 FQNEAQ (reference sequence). The DNA of the CDR3 is TGTGCCAGCAGCCGACAGGACCATCTGTTTTTT. It specifies CASSRQDHLFF.

The rearrangement uses TRBV23-1 and TRBJ2-7; 9 bases are shared with TRBD2. TRBV23-1 is placed among ORFs of uncertain function. Trimming cost V 4 bases and J 2 bases; bases outside gene matches: 6. This CDR3 is built from 15 residues. DNA for the CDR3: TGCGCCAGCAGTCGCGGGACTAGCAAACCCTACGAGCAGTACTTC. Its protein product is CASSRGTSKPYEQYF.

The J gene is TRBJ1-2, the V gene TRBV4-1; no clear D gene. Germline lookup yields CDR1 MGHRA and CDR2 YSYEKL. The CDR3 is made up of 14 amino acids. V was shortened by 4 bases and J by 7 bases, with 16 bases between the two germline ends. The CDR3 loop is CASSRHPAHPGYTF. The CDR3, as DNA: TGCGCCAGCAGCCGACACCCGGCCCACCCTGGCTACACCTTC.

The rearrangement uses TRBV15 and TRBJ2-7, with a weak D call TRBD1 (7 bases). The CDR3 runs to 13 residues. Trimming took off 5 bases at V and 3 bases at J, with 11 bases between the two ends. Germline CDR1 is LNHNV and CDR2 is YYDKDF (reference sequence). The CDR3 loop is CATSAGQYYEQYF. The CDR3 nucleotides read TGTGCCACCAGCGCGGGACAGTACTACGAGCAGTACTTC.

The genes are TRBV7-8 and TRBJ2-2; D possibly uses TRBD1 or TRBD2 (5 bases each). Germline loops: CDR1 SGHVS, CDR2 FQNEAQ. The CDR3 spans 16 residues. Trimming stripped 4 bases from V and 7 bases from J, with 19 bases between. CDR3 amino acids: CASSSGPRDGIGELFF. As DNA, the CDR3 is TGTGCCAGCAGCTCGGGACCCAGGGATGGTATCGGGGAGCTGTTTTTT.

The chain links TRBV7-9 to TRBJ1-2; D is unresolved. This CDR3 has 12 residues. Germline V gene lookup returns CDR1 SEHNR and CDR2 FQNEAQ (reference sequence). V was pared by 7 bases and J by 1 base, with 7 bases between. The CDR3 DNA is TGTGCCAGCAAACGGGATAACTATGGCTACACCTTC. Amino acid sequence: CASKRDNYGYTF.

The rearrangement uses TRBV5-1 and TRBJ2-3; 13 bases line up with TRBD2. There are 15 residues in the CDR3. The ends lost 3 bases at V and 4 bases at J; junction bases unmatched: 2. Germline CDR1 is SGHRS and CDR2 is YFSETQ. In nucleotides, the CDR3 is TGCGCCAGCAGCTCACTAGCGGGGGGGGCAGATACGCAGTATTTT. As protein: CASSSLAGGADTQYF.

This chain uses TRBV27 with TRBJ2-3; 13 bases are a match to TRBD2. Trimming at V came to 7 bases and at J to 8 bases, leaving 12 bases not matched to a gene. The germline V gene encodes CDR1 MNHEY and CDR2 SMNVEV (reference sequence). The CDR3 length is 16 residues. The CDR3 region is CASNPGLAGASGTQYF. CDR3 DNA sequence: TGTGCCAGCAACCCTGGACTAGCGGGAGCTTCGGGTACGCAGTATTTT.

The chain employs TRBV29-1 and TRBJ2-5; 12 bases are a match to TRBD2. Gene TRBJ2-7 matches the end of the DNA better, so the J call may be wrong. The CDR3 contains 16 residues. Germline V gene lookup returns CDR1 SQVTM and CDR2 ANQGSEA. The CDR3: CSVGGTAGLAGYEQYF. CDR3 nucleotides: TGCAGCGTTGGGGGGACAGCGGGACTAGCGGGCTACGAGCAGTACTTC.